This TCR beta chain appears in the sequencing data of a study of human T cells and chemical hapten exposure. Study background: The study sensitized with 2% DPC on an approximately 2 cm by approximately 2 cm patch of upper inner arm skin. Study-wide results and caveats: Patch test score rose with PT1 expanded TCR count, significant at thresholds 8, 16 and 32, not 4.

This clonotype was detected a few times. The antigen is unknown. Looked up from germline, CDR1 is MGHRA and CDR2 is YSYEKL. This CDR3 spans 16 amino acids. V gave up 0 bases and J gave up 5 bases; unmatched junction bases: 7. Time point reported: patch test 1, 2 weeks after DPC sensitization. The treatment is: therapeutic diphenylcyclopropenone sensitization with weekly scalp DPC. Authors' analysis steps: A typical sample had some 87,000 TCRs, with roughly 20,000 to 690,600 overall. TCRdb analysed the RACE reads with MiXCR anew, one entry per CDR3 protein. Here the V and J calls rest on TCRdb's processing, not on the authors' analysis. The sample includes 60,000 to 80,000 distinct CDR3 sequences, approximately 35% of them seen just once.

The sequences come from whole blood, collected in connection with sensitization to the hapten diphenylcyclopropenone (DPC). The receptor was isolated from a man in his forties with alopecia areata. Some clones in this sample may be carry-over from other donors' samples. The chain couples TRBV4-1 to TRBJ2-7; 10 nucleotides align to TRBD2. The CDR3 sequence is CASSQDVGLAANEQYF. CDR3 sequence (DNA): TGCGCCAGCAGCCAAGATGTAGGACTAGCGGCCAACGAGCAGTACTTC.